The 8 T cell receptor beta chains listed next were all sequenced from one sample in a study of blood T cells in healthy people across ages. Alongside a J-beta primer mix, a sample-barcoded 5' primer served in a second PCR lasting roughly 6 to 11 cycles. TCRdb processed the 5' RACE reads anew with MiXCR; each CDR3 protein has one entry. Found here are some 760,000 distinct CDR3 sequences, roughly 25% of them singletons; the top ten hold 9.4%. These data also featured in a second study, about T cells of mothers and their children.

The sample consisted of blood. Every receptor here comes from a boy younger than 18 in good health.

Only a few counts were recorded for this clonotype. V gene TRBV20-1 combines with J gene TRBJ2-2; D is unresolved. The CDR3 contains 12 residues. From germline, CDR1 is DFQATT and CDR2 SNEGSKA (reference sequence). The CDR3 DNA reads TGCGGTCAACTAACTAACACCGGGGAGCTGTTTTTT. Translating it yields CGQLTNTGELFF.

CDR3 protein: CASSLDSLLNYGYTF. Here the CDR3 DNA reads TGTGCCAGCAGCTTGGACAGTCTGTTAAACTATGGCTACACCTTC. This sequence joins TRBV5-6 and TRBJ1-2; D unclear. Per germline, CDR1 SGHDT and CDR2 YYEEEE. V shed 0 bases and J shed 2 bases, with 11 bases lying between them. This CDR3 is built from 15 residues.

Only a few counts were recorded for this clonotype. This chain uses TRBV2 with TRBJ1-1, with D perhaps TRBD1 (6 bases). The CDR3 runs 16 residues. V lost 2 bases and J lost 3, with 16 bases in between. Germline CDR1 reads SNHLY; CDR2 reads FYNNEI. The CDR3 region is CASSESGVRLDTEAFF. The DNA of the CDR3 is TGTGCCAGCAGTGAATCAGGGGTCCGGTTGGACACTGAAGCTTTCTTT.

This clonotype was seen ten or more times. The chain couples TRBV3-1 to TRBJ1-5; TRBD1 might be the D (5 bases). This CDR3 comprises 13 residues. Germline V gene sequence: CDR1 LGHDT, CDR2 YNNKEL (reference sequence). V was cut by 5 bases and J by 1 base, with 6 bases left in between. The chain's CDR3 is CASSWDSNQPQHF. DNA for the CDR3: TGTGCCAGCAGCTGGGACAGCAATCAGCCCCAGCATTTT.

The chain uses TRBV4-1 and TRBJ2-5, with D tentatively TRBD2 (5 bases). The J call could be wrong; TRBJ2-1 is a better fit for the DNA end. This CDR3 is 13 amino acids long. Per germline, CDR1 MGHRA and CDR2 YSYEKL. The CDR3 DNA follows: TGCGCCAGCAGCCCCGGGATTAACAATGAGCAGTTCTTC. Protein product: CASSPGINNEQFF.

The rearrangement uses TRBV7-2 and TRBJ2-5, with 8 bases matching TRBD2. The J call could be wrong; TRBJ2-1 is a better fit for the DNA end. The CDR3 is 14 residues long. Germline V lookup: CDR1 SGHTA, CDR2 FQGNSA. The chain's CDR3 is CASSFAGGNNEQFF. The CDR3 DNA reads as TGTGCCAGCAGCTTTGCGGGAGGAAACAATGAGCAGTTCTTC.

This clonotype has more than one count but fewer than ten. The V call is TRBV29-1, the J call TRBJ2-3; D possibly uses TRBD1 or TRBD2 (5 bases each). The length of the CDR3 is 13 residues. V shed 6 bases and J shed 6 bases, with 16 bases lying between them. Germline V gene lookup returns CDR1 SQVTM and CDR2 ANQGSEA. The CDR3 reads CSVPGRLLDTQYF. CDR3 DNA sequence: TGCAGCGTACCGGGACGTCTCCTGGATACGCAGTATTTT.

V and J are TRBV20-1 and TRBJ2-3; D is unclear. Germline-derived CDR1 and CDR2 are DFQATT and SNEGSKA (reference sequence). The CDR3 runs 11 residues. V was cut by 2 bases and J by 5 bases, with 5 bases left in between. The CDR3 DNA sequence: TGCAGTGCTAGACCCAAAGATACGCAGTATTTT. It translates to CSARPKDTQYF.